This section outlines one T cell receptor (beta chain) sequence together with its context. The data stem from a study of spatial heterogeneity in lung cancer. Study in general: Alpha-chain sequences were detected in numbers that were consistently lower than beta-chain sequences.

TCR cDNA molecules were tagged individually, and each one carried a unique molecular identifier. TCRdb ran MiXCR on the 5' RACE reads and lists one entry per CDR3 protein. The profile shows some 110,000 distinct CDR3 sequences, more than 9% of them singletons. The time point here: blood at routine non-recurrence follow-up after resection. Extraction of whole RNA from tumor, nontumor lung or frozen PBMC preceded unsorted sequencing. The material was PBMCs, obtained at follow-up. This TCR was sampled from a male donor with early-stage non-small cell lung cancer.

CDR3 in amino acids: CASSLEQGLNYGYTF. CDR3 bases: TGTGCCAGCAGTTTAGAACAGGGACTCAACTATGGCTACACCTTC. This chain links TRBV28 with TRBJ1-2; D perhaps matches TRBD1 (6 bases). Between the trimmed V and J ends, which lost 2 bases and 2 bases, there was a span of 12 bases. Germline V gene sequence: CDR1 MDHEN, CDR2 SYDVKM. This CDR3 has 15 residues.